This TCR beta chain is from a study of Graves' ophthalmopathy and Graves' hyperthyroidism. As for this clonotype: One base away lies a much larger clone, so this may be a sequencing read error.

Germline CDR1 and CDR2: LGHNT and FRNRAP. CDR3 length equals 15 residues. Amplification of the TCR beta CDR3 regions used RNA transcripts (as template). RT-PCR was first run with HTBI primers, then multiplex PCR in a second round. In TCRdb, the multiplex PCR reads were re-called with MiXCR into one record per CDR3 protein. This sample has about 1.1 million distinct CDR3 sequences, with 35% to 40% found just once. The clonotype was recovered from an adult man with Graves' hyperthyroidism. V usage is TRBV12-5 and J usage is TRBJ2-5; D assignment may be TRBD1 or TRBD2 (5 bases each). The specimen was peripheral blood or thyroid tissue (not recorded which). The CDR3: CANGNRDGIQETQYF. The DNA for the CDR3 is TGTGCTAATGGTAACCGGGACGGAATACAAGAGACCCAGTACTTC.